This T cell receptor beta chain is drawn from a study of blood T cell repertoires in COVID-19. V shed 0 bases and J shed 5 bases, with 16 bases lying between them. The V gene's germline CDR1 is MNHEY and CDR2 SVGAGI. This CDR3 comprises 16 residues. Sequenced by immunoSEQ multiplex PCR; TCRdb stores in-frame clones only, minus some. The sample lists fewer than 350,000 clones; 85% were seen once. Sequenced material: peripheral blood. This TCR was sampled from a woman between 45 and 60 years old with active or convalescent COVID-19. J is TRBJ1-2 and V is TRBV6-5, with D unresolved. The CDR3 DNA sequence: TGTGCCAGCAGTTACTCGAGTGCAGCGAGGCTTTATGGCTACACCTTC. Translation gives CASSYSSAARLYGYTF.